This is a list of T cell receptor beta chains from one sample in a study of control samples from healthy donors and cancer patients. Only in-frame clones appear in the TCRdb table, and some are missing; sequencing was by immunoSEQ multiplex PCR. The table records about 140,000 clones, around 90% of them present only once. The material sequenced was blood. The receptor set was obtained from a man aged 18-30 years in good health. Each CDR3 is given with its conserved first and last residue. A D gene is named only where the DNA matches it firmly. Not every row has a clone size; where given, it reads once, few, many or a size class.

j_call | v_call | d_call | clone_size | cdr3_nt | cdr3_aa
TRBJ1-2 | TRBV5-6 | . | few | TGTGCCAGCAGCTTGATCGGGTATGAGGGCTATGGCTACACCTTC | CASSLIGYEGYGYTF
TRBJ2-5 | TRBV29-1 | TRBD1 | . | TGCAGCGTTGAAGATCGTTATAGTCAGGGGGCGGGAGAGACCCAGTACTTC | CSVEDRYSQGAGETQYF
TRBJ1-4 | TRBV28 | TRBD1 | . | TGTGCCAGCAGTTTTCGCAGGGGGCGGGGTAATGAAAAACTGTTTTTT | CASSFRRGRGNEKLFF
TRBJ2-3 | TRBV9 | TRBD2 | . | TGTGCCAGCAGTGCATCGACTAGCGGGGGTATAACAGATACGCAGTATTTT | CASSASTSGGITDTQYF
TRBJ2-4 | TRBV5-8 | TRBD1 | . | TGTGCCAGCAGCTGGGGACAGGGCCGGGCCAAAAACATTCAGTACTTC | CASSWGQGRAKNIQYF
TRBJ1-5 | TRBV19 | TRBD1 | . | TGTGCCAGCGGACAGGGCTTACATCAGCCCCAGCATTTT | CASGQGLHQPQHF
TRBJ2-7 | TRBV4-2 | TRBD2 | many | TGTGCCAGCACCGCTTTTGTCGGGACTAGCGGCTACGAGCAGTACTTC | CASTAFVGTSGYEQYF
TRBJ1-2 | TRBV5-4 | TRBD1 | . | TGTGCCAGCAGCTTACCGGGACAGTCATATTACACCTTC | CASSLPGQSYYTF
TRBJ1-2 | TRBV7-2 | . | . | TGTGCCAGCAGCTTAATGCGGGTTCAGGGGCATGGCTACACCTTC | CASSLMRVQGHGYTF
TRBJ2-4 | TRBV19 | . | . | TGTGCCAGTAGTATAATGGGGTCCGGAGGGTGGGAAAACATTCAGTACTTC | CASSIMGSGGWENIQYF
TRBJ1-5 | TRBV29-1 | . | . | TGCAGCGTTGCGGGGGGAAGCAATCAGCCCCAGCATTTT | CSVAGGSNQPQHF
TRBJ1-1 | TRBV5-1 | . | . | TGCGCCAGCAGCTTGCGAGGGTTGGGTTTTGGGAACACTGAAGCTTTCTTT | CASSLRGLGFGNTEAFF
TRBJ1-1 | TRBV2 | . | . | TGTGCCAGCAGTCTGAACACTGAAGCTTTCTTT | CASSLNTEAFF
TRBJ1-1 | TRBV4-3 | TRBD1 | . | TGCGCCAGCAGCCAAGGACAGGGAAGGGAGCAGGACACTGAAGCTTTCTTT | CASSQGQGREQDTEAFF
TRBJ2-2 | TRBV24-1 | TRBD1 | . | TGTGCCACCAGTGACGAAACAGGGGCCGGGACCGGGGAGCTGTTTTTT | CATSDETGAGTGELFF
TRBJ2-2 | TRBV5-6 | . | . | TGTGCCAGCAGCTTGGCCCCCGGGGCCAGAACCGGGGAGCTGTTTTTT | CASSLAPGARTGELFF
TRBJ2-5 | TRBV5-1 | TRBD2 | . | TGCGCCAGCAGCCCGGGACTAGCGGGGGGAGGGGAGACCCAGTACTTC | CASSPGLAGGGETQYF
TRBJ2-3 | TRBV2 | TRBD1 | . | TGTGCCAGCAGTCGACAGGGGTCGGGGCCCGCAGATACGCAGTATTTT | CASSRQGSGPADTQYF
TRBJ1-1 | TRBV9 | TRBD1 | once | TGTGCCAGCAGCCCCGGACAGGGGGCTGAAGCTTTCTTT | CASSPGQGAEAFF
TRBJ1-5 | TRBV21-1 | . | . | TGTGCCAGCAGCAAACGGGTGGGGACTAATAGCAATCAGCCCCAGCATTTT | CASSKRVGTNSNQPQHF
TRBJ2-1 | TRBV30 | . | . | TGTGCCTGGAGTGTACAGGAATACAATGAGCAGTTCTTC | CAWSVQEYNEQFF
TRBJ2-5 | TRBV11-2 | . | . | TGTGCCAGCAGCGCCGAGCCCGGGCAACAGGAGACCCAGTACTTC | CASSAEPGQQETQYF
TRBJ2-1 | TRBV10-3 | . | . | TGTGCCAAAACAGAGAATGAGCAGTTCTTC | CAKTENEQFF
TRBJ1-1 | TRBV19 | TRBD1 | . | TGTGCCAGTAGAGTCACCGGGACAGCGAACACTGAAGCTTTCTTT | CASRVTGTANTEAFF
TRBJ1-5 | TRBV19 | . | . | TGTGCCAGTAGTCCGGGTAGCAATCAGCCCCAGCATTTT | CASSPGSNQPQHF
TRBJ1-2 | TRBV18 | . | . | TGTGCCAGCTCGGCTCCCGGGCAGGGGCTCTATGGCTACACCTTC | CASSAPGQGLYGYTF
TRBJ2-3 | TRBV20-1 | . | . | TGCAGTGCTAGGCTAACAGATACGCAGTATTTT | CSARLTDTQYF
TRBJ1-3 | TRBV21-1 | . | . | TGTGCCAGCAACTCCTTAAGGGGATTTACAGGTATTGGAAACACCATATATTTT | CASNSLRGFTGIGNTIYF
TRBJ1-6 | TRBV27 | . | . | TGTGCCAGCAGTTTAGACCCTGGAGATTCACCCCTCCACTTT | CASSLDPGDSPLHF
TRBJ1-1 | TRBV4-3 | TRBD1 | . | TGCGCCAGCAGCCAATATGGCCCGGGACAGGGTGTTCCAGACACTGAAGCTTTCTTT | CASSQYGPGQGVPDTEAFF
TRBJ2-3 | TRBV6-5 | . | . | TGTGCCAGCAGTTTCGGGGGTAGCACAGATACGCAGTATTTT | CASSFGGSTDTQYF
TRBJ1-6 | TRBV2 | TRBD1 | . | TGTGCCAGCAGACTAGGACAGGGTGCGCATTCACCCCTCCACTTT | CASRLGQGAHSPLHF
TRBJ1-2 | TRBV6-5 | TRBD1 | . | TGTGCCAGTCGACAGGGCTATGGCTACACCTTC | CASRQGYGYTF
TRBJ1-2 | TRBV19 | . | . | TGTGCCAGTAGTGTGGACAGCCAAGGGCTTGGCTACACCTTC | CASSVDSQGLGYTF
TRBJ2-2 | TRBV4-3 | TRBD2 | . | TGCGCCAGCAGCCAAGCTACTAGCGGGGGGGCGGCCGGGGAGCTGTTTTTT | CASSQATSGGAAGELFF
TRBJ1-6 | TRBV12-3/TRBV12-4 | TRBD1 | . | TGTGCCAGCAGACAGGGGGCCAATTCACCCCTCCACTTT | CASRQGANSPLHF
TRBJ2-1 | TRBV3-1/TRBV3-2 | TRBD2 | . | TGTGCCAGCAGCCCCGTGGGGGCGGGGGGATACAATGAGCAGTTCTTC | CASSPVGAGGYNEQFF
TRBJ1-1 | TRBV6-5 | . | once | TGTGCCAGCTCTACAGGCTCAACTGAAGCTTTCTTT | CASSTGSTEAFF
TRBJ2-7 | TRBV7-6 | . | once | TGTGCCAGCAGCTTAGTTGCCGGAAACTACGAGCAGTACTTC | CASSLVAGNYEQYF
TRBJ1-1 | TRBV6-1 | TRBD1 | . | TGTGCCAGCAGTGAGACAGGGACCCTGAACACTGAAGCTTTCTTT | CASSETGTLNTEAFF
TRBJ2-4 | TRBV5-1 | . | . | TGCGCCAGCAGCACCCTAACAGGGAAAGAAAACATTCAGTACTTC | CASSTLTGKENIQYF
TRBJ2-3 | TRBV19 | TRBD2 | . | TGTGCCAGTAGTATAGTAACTAGCGGGGGTTCAGATACGCAGTATTTT | CASSIVTSGGSDTQYF
TRBJ2-1 | TRBV6-5 | . | . | TGTGCCAGCAGTTACTCGGGAGACAGGGGAGGGAATGAGCAGTTCTTC | CASSYSGDRGGNEQFF
TRBJ1-5 | TRBV3-1/TRBV3-2 | . | . | TGTGCCAGCAGCCAAGGTGGGGGGGCCCAGCATTTT | CASSQGGGAQHF
TRBJ2-1 | TRBV27 | . | . | TGTGCCAGCAGTTTATCTAGATTCAATGAGCAGTTCTTC | CASSLSRFNEQFF
TRBJ1-4 | TRBV6-5 | . | . | TGTGCCAGCAGTTCTACTGGGGACGGAAGCCAGATTTTT | CASSSTGDGSQIF
TRBJ2-2 | TRBV6-2/TRBV6-3 | . | . | TGTGCCAGCAGCACTAGACTGACGAACACCGGGGAGCTGTTTTTT | CASSTRLTNTGELFF
TRBJ1-5 | TRBV20-1 | . | . | TGCAGTGCTATTACAGGGTCGGCCCAGCATTTT | CSAITGSAQHF
TRBJ2-1 | TRBV28 | . | . | TGTGCCAGCAAAACGTTATACAATGAGCAGTTCTTC | CASKTLYNEQFF
TRBJ1-1 | TRBV30 | . | . | TGTGCCTGGAGTTTCGGAGGGACGGAGTCCACTGAAGCTTTCTTT | CAWSFGGTESTEAFF
TRBJ1-2 | TRBV2 | . | . | TGTGCCAGCAGTGAAGGGGGTCAGTCTGTCTATGGCTACACCTTC | CASSEGGQSVYGYTF
TRBJ2-3 | TRBV5-1 | TRBD1 | . | TGCGCCAGCAGCTTACAGGGGGCTCGGGAGGATACGCAGTATTTT | CASSLQGAREDTQYF
TRBJ2-1 | TRBV12-3/TRBV12-4 | . | . | TGTGCCAGCAGTTTATCTAGGAACAATGAGCAGTTCTTC | CASSLSRNNEQFF
TRBJ2-1 | TRBV7-9 | . | . | TGTGCCAGCAGCTTAGGTGCGGGGGCCGCCGCGGTCTTC | CASSLGAGAAAVF
TRBJ1-3 | TRBV10-3 | . | . | TGTGCCATCAGTGTGTCAGGGGTTGTCATATATTTT | CAISVSGVVIYF
TRBJ2-1 | TRBV11-2 | TRBD2 | . | TGTGCCAGCAGCTTGGGCTTCGGGGGGGCCGTTTACAATGAGCAGTTCTTC | CASSLGFGGAVYNEQFF
TRBJ1-2 | TRBV28 | TRBD1 | . | TGTGCCAGCAGCCGACAGGGGGTAGGTGGCTACACCTTC | CASSRQGVGGYTF
TRBJ2-2 | TRBV19 | . | . | TGTGCCAGTAGTATGTCCCTAACAGGGACCGGGGAGCTGTTTTTT | CASSMSLTGTGELFF
TRBJ1-2 | TRBV5-1 | TRBD1 | . | TGCGCCAGCACCCCAGACAGGGTAGGAGGTGGCTACACCTTC | CASTPDRVGGGYTF